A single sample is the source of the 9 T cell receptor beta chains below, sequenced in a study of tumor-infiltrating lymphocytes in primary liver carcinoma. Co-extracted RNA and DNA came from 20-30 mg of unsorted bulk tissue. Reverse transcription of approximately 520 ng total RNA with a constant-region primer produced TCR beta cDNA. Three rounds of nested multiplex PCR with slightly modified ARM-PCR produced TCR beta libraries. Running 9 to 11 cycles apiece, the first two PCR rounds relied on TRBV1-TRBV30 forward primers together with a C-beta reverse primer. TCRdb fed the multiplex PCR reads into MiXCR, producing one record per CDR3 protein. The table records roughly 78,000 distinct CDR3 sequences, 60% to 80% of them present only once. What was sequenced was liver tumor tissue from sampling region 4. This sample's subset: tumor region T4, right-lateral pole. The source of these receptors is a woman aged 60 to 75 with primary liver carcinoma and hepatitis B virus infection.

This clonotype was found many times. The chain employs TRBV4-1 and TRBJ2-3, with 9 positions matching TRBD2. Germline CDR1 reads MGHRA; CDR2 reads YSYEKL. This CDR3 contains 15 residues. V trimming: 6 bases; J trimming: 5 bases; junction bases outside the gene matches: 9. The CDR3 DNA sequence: TGCGCCAGCAGGTCAGCTAGCGGGATTCTAGATACGCAGTATTTT. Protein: CASRSASGILDTQYF.

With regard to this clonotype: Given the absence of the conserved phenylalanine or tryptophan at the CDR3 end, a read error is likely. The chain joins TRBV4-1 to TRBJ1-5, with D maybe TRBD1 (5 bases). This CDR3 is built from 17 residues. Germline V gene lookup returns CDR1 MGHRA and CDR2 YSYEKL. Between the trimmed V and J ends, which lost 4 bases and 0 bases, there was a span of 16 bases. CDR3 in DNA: TGCGCCAGCAGCCGTACCACGGGGGGGAATAGCAATCAGCCCCAGCATTAT. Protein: CASSRTTGGNSNQPQHY.

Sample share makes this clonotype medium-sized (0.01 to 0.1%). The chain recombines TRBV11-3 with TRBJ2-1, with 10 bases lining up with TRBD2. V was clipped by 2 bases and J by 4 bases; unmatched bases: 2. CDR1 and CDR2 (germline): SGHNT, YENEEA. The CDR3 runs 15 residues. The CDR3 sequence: CASSLLAGDYNEQFF. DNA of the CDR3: TGTGCCAGCAGCTTACTAGCGGGGGATTACAATGAGCAGTTCTTC.

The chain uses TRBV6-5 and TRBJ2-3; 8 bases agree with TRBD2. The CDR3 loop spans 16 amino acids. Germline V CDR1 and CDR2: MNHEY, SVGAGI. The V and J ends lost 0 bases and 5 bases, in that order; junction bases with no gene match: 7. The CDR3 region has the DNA TGTGCCAGCAGTTACTCGCAAACGGGAGGGATAGATACGCAGTATTTT. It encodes CASSYSQTGGIDTQYF.

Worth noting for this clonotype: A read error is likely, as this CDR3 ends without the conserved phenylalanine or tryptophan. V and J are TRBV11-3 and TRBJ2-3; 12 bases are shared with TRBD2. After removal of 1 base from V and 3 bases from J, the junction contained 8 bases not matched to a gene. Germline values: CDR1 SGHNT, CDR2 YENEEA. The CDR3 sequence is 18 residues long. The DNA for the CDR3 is TGTGCCAGCAGCTTAGGACTAGCGGGAGCTCTAACTACAGATACGCAGTATTCT. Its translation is CASSLGLAGALTTDTQYS.

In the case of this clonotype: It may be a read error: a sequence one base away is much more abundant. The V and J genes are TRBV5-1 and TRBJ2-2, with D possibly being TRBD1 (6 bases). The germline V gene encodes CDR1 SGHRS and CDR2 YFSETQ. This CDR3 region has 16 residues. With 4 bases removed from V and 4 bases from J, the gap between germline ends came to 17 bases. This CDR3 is CASSQRQARTTGELFF. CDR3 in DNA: TGCGCCAGCAGCCAACGACAGGCCCGAACCACCGGGGAGCTGTTTTTT.

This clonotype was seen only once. In DNA, the CDR3 is TGTGCCAGCAGCCTGGCCGGGACAGGGGGCAATCAGCCCCAGCATTTT. This sequence encodes CASSLAGTGGNQPQHF. The V and J genes are TRBV5-6 and TRBJ1-5; 10 bases line up with TRBD1. This CDR3 spans 16 amino acids. V shed 4 bases and J 2 bases; nucleotides not matched to a gene: 6. Per germline, CDR1 SGHDT and CDR2 YYEEEE. Variable domain in full (rest from reference TRBV5-6 and TRBJ1-5): DAGVTQSPTHLIKTRGQQVTLRCSPKSGHDTVSWYQQALGQGPQFIFQYYEEEERQRGNFPDRFSGHQFPNYSSELNVNALLLGDSALYLCASSLAGTGGNQPQHFGDGTRLSIL.

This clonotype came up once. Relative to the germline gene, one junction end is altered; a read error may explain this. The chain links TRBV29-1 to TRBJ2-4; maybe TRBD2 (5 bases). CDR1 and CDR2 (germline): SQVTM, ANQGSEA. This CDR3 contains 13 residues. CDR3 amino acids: CSVEDGVRNIQYF. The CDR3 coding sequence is TGCAGCGTTGAAGACGGGGTCCGAAACATTCAATACTTC. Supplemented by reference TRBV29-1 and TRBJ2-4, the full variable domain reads SAVISQKPSRDICQRGTSLTIQCQVDSQVTMMFWYRQQPGQSLTLIATANQGSEATYESGFVIDKFPISRPNLTFSTLTVSNMSPEDSSIYLCSVEDGVRNIQYFGAGTRLSVL.

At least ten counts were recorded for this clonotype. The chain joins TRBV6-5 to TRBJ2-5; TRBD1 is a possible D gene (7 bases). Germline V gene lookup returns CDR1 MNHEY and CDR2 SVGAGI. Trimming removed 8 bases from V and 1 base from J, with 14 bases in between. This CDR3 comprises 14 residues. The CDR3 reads CASAGGGFQETQYF. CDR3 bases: TGTGCCAGCGCTGGAGGGGGCTTCCAAGAGACCCAGTACTTC.